This T cell receptor beta chain was observed in a study of blood T cells in healthy people across ages. Study-wide background: About one barcoded beta molecule per two T cells was captured by template switching. Study findings and constraints: Naive T cell percentage by flow cytometry tracked strongly with beta diversity. Unknown donor CMV status possibly confounded expanded clonotype changes.

CDR3 length: 13 amino acids. Trimming stripped 8 bases from V and 5 bases from J, with 12 bases between. Per the germline V gene, CDR1 is KGHDR and CDR2 is SFDVKD. As for this clonotype: What it recognizes is unknown.

The use of a sample-barcoded 5' primer and a J-beta primer mix characterized a second PCR of about 7 to 12 cycles. All cDNA molecules were each tagged by a template-switch adaptor with 12 random nucleotides. TCRdb redid the calling of the 5' RACE reads with MiXCR, one entry per CDR3 protein. The data hold around 2 million distinct CDR3 sequences, with about 39% observed a single time. The chain combines TRBV24-1 with TRBJ2-1; D is uncertain. This TCR derives from a human donor in good health. The sequenced sample was blood. Here the CDR3 reads CATIQKRNNEQFF. CDR3 DNA sequence: TGTGCCACCATACAGAAAAGAAACAATGAGCAGTTCTTC.